Below, 15 T cell receptor beta chains from the same sample are listed, as sequenced in a study of vaccination and CD4 T cells after COVID-19. Sequencing of cultured CD4+ T cell DNA used the Oncomine TCR Beta short-read assay. In TCRdb, the PCR reads were re-called with MiXCR into one record per CDR3 protein. The top ten hold approximately 14% of the sample, which has more than 15,000 distinct CDR3 sequences, 31% seen once. Their recognized antigens are unknown. Treatment defined: approximately 10-day PBMC culture with coronavirus spike peptide pools or control peptides (ViraFEST assay). Sequences were obtained from cultured CD4+ T cells from blood. The origin of the receptors is a human donor with COVID-19.

CDR3 sequence reads: CASSYFGTSGGETQYF. CDR3 coding DNA: TGTGCCAGCAGTTACTTCGGGACTAGCGGGGGAGAGACCCAGTACTTC. The chain couples TRBV6-2 or TRBV6-3 to TRBJ2-5; 14 positions agree with TRBD2. CDR3 length: 16 amino acids. With V trimmed by 1 base and J by 4 bases, 2 bases remained unmatched. Per germline, CDR1 MNHEY and CDR2 SVGEGT.

There are a few counts of this clonotype. This chain connects TRBV5-1 to TRBJ2-5, with 9 bases lining up with TRBD2. The junction had 5 bases not matched to a gene; V was cut back by 4 bases and J by 4 bases. CDR3 length: 14 amino acids. Germline CDR1 SGHRS, CDR2 YFSETQ. CDR3 sequence (DNA): TGCGCCAGCAGCAGAGGGACTAGCAGAGAGACCCAGTACTTC. This codes for CASSRGTSRETQYF.

The chain uses TRBV7-6 and TRBJ1-3; D remains unclear. The germline V and J ends were trimmed by 4 bases and 0 bases, with 13 bases remaining between them. The CDR3 is made up of 16 amino acids. Germline loops: CDR1 SGHVS, CDR2 FNYEAQ. Here the CDR3 reads CASSSQLGSSGNTIYF. Here the CDR3 DNA reads TGTGCCAGCAGCTCCCAGTTGGGGAGCTCTGGAAACACCATATATTTT.

Sample share makes this clonotype medium-sized. The chain links TRBV12-3 or TRBV12-4 to TRBJ1-5; D remains unclear. The V end lost 1 base, the J end lost 9 bases, and 19 bases lay between the germline ends. The CDR3 is 16 residues long. The CDR3 sequence is CASSLGPVARLGPQHF. The DNA for the CDR3 is TGTGCCAGCAGTTTAGGACCGGTGGCCCGGCTAGGGCCCCAGCATTTT.

The CDR3 reads CASSYSRQGHSSYNSPLHF. The CDR3 coding sequence is TGTGCCAGCAGTTACTCAAGACAGGGGCATAGCTCCTATAATTCACCCCTCCACTTT. V gene TRBV6-2 or TRBV6-3 combines with J gene TRBJ1-6, with 8 nucleotides matching TRBD1. This CDR3 has 19 amino acids. Per germline, CDR1 MNHEY and CDR2 SVGEGT. The V gene end was trimmed by 0 bases and the J gene end by 0 bases; junction bases not matched to a gene: 7.

The gene calls are TRBV3-1 and TRBJ2-5; 9 nucleotides align to TRBD1. Germline V gives CDR1 LGHDT, CDR2 YNNKEL (reference sequence). The J segment lost 5 bases and the V segment lost 3 bases, leaving 7 bases of the junction unmatched. The CDR3 runs 15 residues. This CDR3 is CASSHRQGGGETQYF. As DNA, the CDR3 is TGTGCCAGCAGCCACCGACAGGGGGGTGGGGAGACCCAGTACTTC.

CDR3 amino acids: CATDYSGGNQETQYF. CDR3 nucleotides: TGTGCCACCGACTATAGCGGGGGGAACCAAGAGACCCAGTACTTC. This rearrangement joins TRBV6-1 to TRBJ2-5; 10 nucleotides align to TRBD2. J lost 0 bases, V lost 10 bases, and 8 bases had no gene match. The CDR3 length is 15 residues. Germline V gives CDR1 MNHNS, CDR2 SASEGT.

V gene TRBV2 combines with J gene TRBJ2-7; 7 bases match TRBD2. The CDR3 consists of 13 residues. Germline values: CDR1 SNHLY, CDR2 FYNNEI. J lost 6 bases, V lost 4 bases, and 6 bases had no gene match. CDR3 sequence reads: CASSGGGGIEQYF. The CDR3 DNA sequence: TGTGCCAGCAGTGGGGGGGGAGGAATCGAGCAGTACTTC.

In its sample, this clonotype was seen a few times. The rearrangement joins TRBV11-2 to TRBJ2-5; 15 bases agree with TRBD2. J gave up 2 bases and V 1 base, and 5 bases lay outside the gene matches. Germline CDR1 and CDR2: SGHAT and FQNNGV. The CDR3 extends over 18 amino acids. The CDR3 DNA follows: TGTGCCAGCAGCTTAGGGGGACTAGCGGGGGGCCGTCAAGAGACCCAGTACTTC. It encodes CASSLGGLAGGRQETQYF.

This clonotype was counted a few times. DNA of the CDR3: TGTGCCAGCAGCCCCATCTCAAAACCCGGACTAGCGGGGGCCTACGAGCAGTACTTC. Its protein is CASSPISKPGLAGAYEQYF. V is TRBV7-6 and J is TRBJ2-7, with 13 bases aligning to TRBD2. This CDR3 contains 19 residues. Trimming took 5 bases from V and 2 from J; bases not matched to a gene: 15. Germline V gene lookup returns CDR1 SGHVS and CDR2 FNYEAQ.

The rearrangement links TRBV11-2 to TRBJ2-3; 9 nucleotides line up with TRBD2. CDR3 size: 17 residues. Germline CDR1 SGHAT, CDR2 FQNNGV. V shed 3 bases, J shed 6 bases, and the junction held 13 bases outside the gene matches. The CDR3 reads CASSFNGGGAGSDTQYF. CDR3 sequence (DNA): TGTGCCAGCAGCTTTAACGGCGGGGGGGCTGGTTCGGATACGCAGTATTTT.

This clonotype was seen a handful of times. The J gene is TRBJ2-3, the V gene TRBV20-1, with TRBD2 identical over 8 bases. From germline, CDR1 is DFQATT and CDR2 SNEGSKA (reference sequence). The J segment lost 6 bases and the V segment lost 2 bases, leaving 7 bases of the junction unmatched. The CDR3 has 14 amino acids. CDR3 nucleotides: TGCAGTGCTAGATTCGGGGGGGCAAGGGATACGCAGTATTTT. It yields the protein CSARFGGARDTQYF.

This clonotype has a handful of counts. The chain links TRBV20-1 to TRBJ1-2; 7 nucleotides line up with TRBD1. The CDR3 is made up of 16 amino acids. V was clipped by 2 bases and J by 8 bases; unmatched bases: 17. Germline CDR1 DFQATT, CDR2 SNEGSKA (reference sequence). The CDR3 DNA sequence: TGCAGTGCTAGAAAGACCGGGACAGACTCGCCGGGGGGCTACACCTTC. It codes for CSARKTGTDSPGGYTF.

This clonotype was detected a few times. The chain couples TRBV7-2 to TRBJ2-3; TRBD2 matches 7 bases. CDR3 length equals 16 residues. The V gene end was trimmed by 1 base and the J gene end by 2 bases; junction bases not matched to a gene: 6. Germline assignment: CDR1 SGHTA and CDR2 FQGNSA. The CDR3 region is CASSLVGGGVTDTQYF. The CDR3 coding sequence is TGTGCCAGCAGCTTAGTCGGCGGGGGAGTCACAGATACGCAGTATTTT. The complete variable domain, with remaining parts taken from reference TRBV7-2 and TRBJ2-3, reads GAGVSQSPSNKVTEKGKDVELRCDPISGHTALYWYRQSLGQGLEFLIYFQGNSAPDKSGLPSDRFSAERTGGSVSTLTIQRTQQEDSAVYLCASSLVGGGVTDTQYFGPGTRLTVL.

This chain links TRBV27 with TRBJ1-6; 11 positions match TRBD1. The CDR3 totals 13 residues. From germline, CDR1 is MNHEY and CDR2 SMNVEV (reference sequence). V lost 8 bases, J lost 9 bases, and 3 bases stayed unmatched. CDR3 DNA: TGTGCCAGCGGACAGGGGGCTGGTTCACCCCTCCACTTT. It translates to CASGQGAGSPLHF.